This entry features one T cell receptor (beta chain) sequence. This specimen comes from a study of blood T cell repertoires in COVID-19. Study context: Samples taken during acute and convalescent COVID-19 were collected in the United States, Italy and Spain. Sources were T cells, B-cell-depleted T cells, or PBMCs; the material itself was cDNA or gDNA.

The CDR3 length is 11 residues. Germline loops: CDR1 SEHNR, CDR2 FQNEAQ (reference sequence). V lost 10 bases to trimming and J lost 5 bases, with 11 bases between them. In the source study's methods: Using reference gene primer amplification, nucleated cell counts were estimated. Profiled with immunoSEQ multiplex PCR; TCRdb holds only in-frame clones, not every one. That table furnishes V, J and clone size, whereas the DNA furnished D and trimming. The table lists roughly 300,000 clones, around 85% of them singletons, with over 1.1% in the top ten. The chain has TRBV7-9 and TRBJ1-1; tentatively, D is TRBD1 (6 bases). The TCR sequence derives from a human donor with COVID-19, enrolled during active disease. The donor label of this sample is uncertain. The sample consisted of peripheral blood. The CDR3 region is CATSRGTEAFF. In nucleotides, the CDR3 is TGTGCCACGTCTAGGGGGACTGAAGCTTTCTTT.